The 27 T cell receptor beta chains below all came from one sample that was sequenced in a study of blood T cell repertoires in COVID-19. Generated by immunoSEQ multiplex PCR, the TCRdb table keeps only in-frame clones and is missing some. The sample consists of around 250,000 clones, approximately 81% of them appearing once. Sequenced: peripheral blood. The receptors stem from a woman younger than 30 with acute or convalescent COVID-19.

The chain is built from TRBV7-9 and TRBJ1-6; D gene uncertain. The V end was cut by 3 bases, the J end by 9 bases, with 6 bases between. Looked up from germline, CDR1 is SEHNR and CDR2 is FQNEAQ (reference sequence). CDR3 length: 12 amino acids. The CDR3 sequence is CASSFEGSPLHF. CDR3 sequence (DNA): TGTGCCAGCAGCTTTGAGGGTTCACCCCTCCACTTT.

This clone was counted between two and nine times. The V gene is TRBV7-9, the J gene TRBJ2-2; possible D gene TRBD2, 7 bases. Germline CDR1 is SEHNR and CDR2 is FQNEAQ (reference sequence). This CDR3 spans 17 amino acids. Trimming removed 5 bases at V and 4 bases at J, with 20 bases between. Here the CDR3 reads CASSPRGGERGTGELFF. The DNA for the CDR3 is TGTGCCAGCAGCCCTCGAGGGGGGGAGCGTGGCACCGGGGAGCTGTTTTTT.

V is TRBV28 and J is TRBJ2-1; TRBD2 matches 10 bases. The CDR3 runs 16 residues. The V segment lost 6 bases and the J segment 5 bases; nucleotides outside the gene matches: 10. Germline lookup yields CDR1 MDHEN and CDR2 SYDVKM. The chain's CDR3 is CASRYAGTSAHNEQFF. CDR3 DNA sequence: TGTGCCAGCAGGTATGCCGGGACTAGCGCCCACAATGAGCAGTTCTTC.

The chain combines TRBV20-1 with TRBJ1-2; 7 bases line up with TRBD1. The CDR3 extends over 11 amino acids. With 5 bases clipped from V and 8 bases from J, the junction kept 5 bases outside the gene matches. In germline, CDR1 is DFQATT, CDR2 SNEGSKA (reference sequence). The CDR3 protein is CSALQGKGYTF. CDR3 bases: TGCAGTGCTCTACAGGGGAAGGGCTACACCTTC.

The V gene is TRBV6-5, the J gene TRBJ2-3; D might be TRBD2 (6 bases). Germline lookup yields CDR1 MNHEY and CDR2 SVGAGI. The V gene lost 0 bases and the J gene lost 1 base, with 11 bases spanning the gap. This CDR3 contains 16 residues. CDR3 in amino acids: CASSYSSRGGTDTQYF. The CDR3 DNA sequence: TGTGCCAGCAGTTACTCGAGCCGCGGGGGCACAGATACGCAGTATTTT.

The chain uses TRBV12-3 or TRBV12-4 and TRBJ2-7; a possible D gene is TRBD2 (5 bases). CDR3 length: 13 amino acids. V was shortened by 8 bases and J by 0 bases, with 11 bases between the two germline ends. CDR3 DNA sequence: TGTGCCAGCGAGAGCGAGGGCTCCTACGAGCAGTACTTC. Its translation is CASESEGSYEQYF.

The chain carries TRBV5-1 and TRBJ2-2; TRBD2 is a possible D gene (6 bases). The V end lost 4 bases, the J end lost 1 base, and 11 bases lay between the germline ends. The CDR3 has 15 amino acids. Germline CDR1 reads SGHRS; CDR2 reads YFSETQ. CDR3: CASSPGGMNTGELFF. In nucleotides, the CDR3 is TGCGCCAGCAGCCCGGGCGGGATGAACACCGGGGAGCTGTTTTTT.

On this clone itself: A read error may produce the germline difference seen at one junction end. CDR3 sequence: CASSYSGPGGYF. Written as DNA, the CDR3 is TGTGCCAGCAGTTACTCAGGGCCAGGGGGATACTTT. This sequence joins TRBV6-2 or TRBV6-3 and TRBJ1-1; TRBD1 matches 7 bases. CDR3 length equals 12 residues. Germline CDR1 MNHEY, CDR2 SVGEGT.

The chain joins TRBV7-2 to TRBJ1-6; the D is unclear. This CDR3 contains 15 residues. Germline CDR1 SGHTA, CDR2 FQGNSA. V was clipped by 5 bases and J by 10 bases, with 18 bases between them. The CDR3 bases are TGTGCCAGCAGCCCCGTCCAGGAATCATACTCACCCCTCCACTTT. It translates to CASSPVQESYSPLHF.

V and J are TRBV18 and TRBJ2-1; 7 nucleotides agree with TRBD1. The CDR3 runs to 13 residues. Germline assignment: CDR1 KGHSH and CDR2 LQKENI. V lost 5 bases to trimming and J lost 4 bases; unmatched junction nucleotides: 2. The CDR3, as DNA: TGTGCCAGCTCAGGACAGGTATACAATGAGCAGTTCTTC. It translates to CASSGQVYNEQFF.

The chain uses TRBV10-1 and TRBJ1-1; D unresolved. The ends were cut back, 6 bases at V and 3 bases at J, with 11 bases in the middle. Germline CDR1 WNHNN, CDR2 SYGVQD (reference sequence). There are 13 residues in the CDR3. The CDR3 protein is CASSERVDTEAFF. CDR3 nucleotides: TGCGCCAGCAGCGAGAGAGTAGACACTGAAGCTTTCTTT.

The chain carries TRBV7-6 and TRBJ2-5; D is uncertain. From germline, CDR1 is SGHVS and CDR2 FNYEAQ. This CDR3 has 13 amino acids. Trimming pared 3 bases from V and 5 bases from J, leaving 10 bases between. The CDR3 bases are TGTGCCAGCAGCTTCTCCCCCGCGGAGACCCAGTACTTC. This codes for CASSFSPAETQYF.

This sequence joins TRBV7-2 and TRBJ2-3; 8 nucleotides line up with TRBD2. The CDR3 covers 18 residues. The junction had 13 bases not matched to a gene; V was cut back by 1 base and J by 4 bases. CDR1 and CDR2 from the germline V gene are SGHTA and FQGNSA. The CDR3 is CASSLVAGSYYGADTQYF. The CDR3 nucleotides read TGTGCCAGCAGCTTAGTAGCGGGATCATACTATGGGGCAGATACGCAGTATTTT. The variable domain in full, with the rest retrieved from reference TRBV7-2 and TRBJ2-3, is GAGVSQSPSNKVTEKGKDVELRCDPISGHTALYWYRQSLGQGLEFLIYFQGNSAPDKSGLPSDRFSAERTGGSVSTLTIQRTQQEDSAVYLCASSLVAGSYYGADTQYFGPGTRLTVL.

The chain combines TRBV28 with TRBJ2-3, with TRBD1 matching 7 bases. V shed 2 bases and J 4 bases; nucleotides not matched to a gene: 6. The germline CDR1 and CDR2 sequences are MDHEN and SYDVKM. The CDR3 contains 15 residues. The CDR3 coding sequence is TGTGCCAGCAGTTTACTCCGGACAGGAGCAGATACGCAGTATTTT. Protein sequence: CASSLLRTGADTQYF. Drawing the rest from reference TRBV28 and TRBJ2-3, the complete variable domain is DVKVTQSSRYLVKRTGEKVFLECVQDMDHENMFWYRQDPGLGLRLIYFSYDVKMKEKGDIPEGYSVSREKKERFSLILESASTNQTSMYLCASSLLRTGADTQYFGPGTRLTVL.

The chain joins TRBV4-1 to TRBJ1-2; D is perhaps TRBD1 (5 bases). CDR3 size: 17 residues. Germline assignment: CDR1 MGHRA and CDR2 YSYEKL. V dropped 0 bases and J dropped 2 bases, with 16 bases sitting between them. The CDR3 region has the DNA TGCGCCAGCAGCCAAGAAACCCCGATGACAGCCAACTATGGCTACACCTTC. Amino acids: CASSQETPMTANYGYTF.

This chain links TRBV3-1 (or the pseudogene TRBV3-2) with TRBJ2-5; 7 nucleotides match TRBD2. Germline CDR1 and CDR2: LGHDT and YNNKEL (reference sequence). There are 15 residues in the CDR3. V lost 4 bases and J lost 5; bases outside the gene matches: 10. The CDR3 is CASSLAGGFGETQYF. The CDR3 nucleotides read TGTGCCAGCAGCCTTGCCGGGGGGTTCGGGGAGACCCAGTACTTC.

V gene TRBV10-3 combines with J gene TRBJ1-6; a possible D gene is TRBD1 (5 bases). CDR1 is ENHRY and CDR2 is SYGVKD in the germline V gene. Trimming stripped 3 bases from V and 1 base from J, with 10 bases between. CDR3 length: 16 amino acids. This CDR3 reads CAISEGAGSYNSPLHF. The CDR3 DNA reads TGTGCCATCAGTGAAGGGGCAGGGTCCTATAATTCACCCCTCCACTTT.

The chain employs TRBV18 and TRBJ2-7, with TRBD2 identical over 12 bases. The CDR3 is 15 amino acids. CDR1 KGHSH and CDR2 LQKENI come from the germline V gene. J gave up 5 bases and V 3 bases, and 5 bases lay outside the gene matches. The CDR3 spells CASSPRTSGIDEQYF. CDR3 DNA sequence: TGTGCCAGCTCACCCCGGACTAGCGGGATCGACGAGCAGTACTTC.

The chain joins TRBV27 to TRBJ1-1, with a possible D match to TRBD1 (6 bases). Trimming took off 6 bases at V and 1 base at J, with 9 bases between the two ends. CDR3 length: 13 amino acids. Germline V CDR1 and CDR2: MNHEY, SMNVEV (reference sequence). The CDR3 DNA follows: TGTGCCAGCAGAATACAGGGGAACACTGAAGCTTTCTTT. Translation: CASRIQGNTEAFF.

The gene calls are TRBV30 and TRBJ2-3; TRBD2 matches at 7 bases. CDR1 is GTSNPN and CDR2 is SVGIG in the germline V gene (reference sequence). Trimming removed 1 base from V and 4 bases from J; junction bases left unmatched: 5. The CDR3 has 14 residues. Written as DNA, the CDR3 is TGTGCCTGGAGTGAGGGACGGGAGGCAGATACGCAGTATTTT. Translating gives CAWSEGREADTQYF.

V is TRBV6-5 and J is TRBJ1-1; D possibly corresponds to TRBD1 (6 bases). V was shortened by 4 bases and J by 4 bases, with 19 bases between the two germline ends. The CDR3 has 16 residues. Germline-derived CDR1 and CDR2 are MNHEY and SVGAGI. The CDR3 DNA sequence: TGTGCCAGCAGTTCCGTCAGCAGGGGCTCGGGCACTGAAGCTTTCTTT. This sequence encodes CASSSVSRGSGTEAFF.

The gene calls are TRBV7-6 and TRBJ2-7, with TRBD2 identical over 10 bases. Germline V CDR1 and CDR2: SGHVS, FNYEAQ. There are 14 residues in the CDR3. V lost 4 bases, J lost 2 bases, and 2 bases stayed unmatched. The CDR3: CASSSLAGAYEQYF. In nucleotides, the CDR3 is TGTGCCAGCAGCTCGCTAGCGGGAGCCTACGAGCAGTACTTC.

The chain joins TRBV24-1 to TRBJ2-7; D is perhaps TRBD1 (6 bases). CDR3 length: 11 residues. The germline gives CDR1 KGHDR, CDR2 SFDVKD. Between the trimmed V and J ends, which lost 9 bases and 3 bases, there was a span of 8 bases. CDR3 sequence (DNA): TGTGCCACCTCCAGGGGCTACGAGCAGTACTTC. Its protein is CATSRGYEQYF.

The chain joins TRBV5-3 to TRBJ1-2; tentative D call: TRBD1 (5 bases). TRBV5-3 is annotated as an ORF whose role is uncertain. CDR3 size: 15 residues. Trimming left V 1 base short and J 4 bases short, with 14 bases between. CDR3 coding DNA: TGTGCCAGAAGCTTGTGCGGGGCTTTCGGCTATGGCTACACCTTC. This encodes CARSLCGAFGYGYTF.

This chain uses TRBV9 with TRBJ2-3; tentative D call: TRBD2 (5 bases). V shed 3 bases and J shed 2 bases, with 19 bases lying between them. CDR1 and CDR2 (germline): SGDLS, YYNGEE. CDR3 size: 17 residues. Written as DNA, the CDR3 is TGTGCCAGCAGCGCCGGACTGACTCTCCGAGACACAGATACGCAGTATTTT. Translating it yields CASSAGLTLRDTDTQYF.

CDR3 sequence (DNA): TGTGCCAGCAGGGACAGCTTCACAGATACGCAGTATTTT. Its translation: CASRDSFTDTQYF. The chain employs TRBV6-5 and TRBJ2-3; tentative D call: TRBD1 (6 bases). Trimming took off 6 bases at V and 2 bases at J, with 9 bases between the two ends. CDR1 and CDR2 (germline): MNHEY, SVGAGI. CDR3 length equals 13 residues.

In this sample, this clone turned up once. The CDR3 nucleotides are TGTGCCAGCAGTTTAAAATCGGGGGTGGGAGCTTTCTTT. Translation: CASSLKSGVGAFF. The rearrangement uses TRBV12-3 or TRBV12-4 and TRBJ1-1; D perhaps matches TRBD1 (5 bases). Trimming left V 2 bases short and J 10 bases short, with 14 bases between. The CDR3 is 13 amino acids.